Following are 4 T cell receptor beta chains from one sample sequenced in a study of blood T cell repertoires in COVID-19 (dated by TCRdb to about 2020). The method behind the library was the immunoSEQ multiplex PCR assay. The immuneACCESS repertoire file appears here via TCRdb, limited to in-frame rearrangements. These files lack a portion of the clones; in checked studies, under half of the deficit traces to unresolved V genes, and the cause of the others is not known. Present in this sample are about 43,000 clones, 82% of which were seen just once. The leading ten clones occupy less than 25% of the sample. What was sequenced was peripheral blood. These TCRs come from an older woman with acute or convalescent COVID-19.

The chain carries TRBV12-5 and TRBJ1-6, with D unresolved. This CDR3 is 17 amino acids long. The germline V gene encodes CDR1 LGHNT and CDR2 FRNRAP. Trimming left V 1 base short and J 1 base short, with 11 bases between. CDR3 loop: CASGLGSGRSYNSPLHF. In nucleotides, the CDR3 is TGTGCTAGTGGTTTGGGCTCAGGTAGGTCCTATAATTCACCCCTCCACTTT. Filled out from reference TRBV12-5 and TRBJ1-6, the complete variable domain reads DARVTQTPRHKVTEMGQEVTMRCQPILGHNTVFWYRQTMMQGLELLAYFRNRAPLDDSGMPKDRFSAEMPDATLATLKIQPSEPRDSAVYFCASGLGSGRSYNSPLHFGNGTRLTVT.

V and J are TRBV29-1 and TRBJ2-7; TRBD1 aligns across 7 bases. Trimming at V came to 4 bases and at J to 3 bases, leaving 6 bases not matched to a gene. Germline CDR1 is SQVTM and CDR2 is ANQGSEA. The length of the CDR3 is 13 residues. DNA for the CDR3: TGCAGCGTTGGGTCGGGACAGATCTACGAGCAGTACTTC. Protein sequence: CSVGSGQIYEQYF.

This chain joins TRBV5-1 and TRBJ2-7; TRBD1 agrees at 11 bases. Germline V gives CDR1 SGHRS, CDR2 YFSETQ. The CDR3 totals 15 residues. Trimming cost V 3 bases and J 4 bases; bases outside gene matches: 6. CDR3 coding DNA: TGCGCCAGCAGCTCCCCAGGGACAGGGGGTTACGAGCAGTACTTC. This codes for CASSSPGTGGYEQYF.

This clone has a single count. The CDR3, as DNA: TGTGCCAGCTCACCTGGACAGGGGGTCTACTATGGCTACACCTTC. Protein sequence: CASSPGQGVYYGYTF. This chain uses TRBV18 with TRBJ1-2; 10 bases agree with TRBD1. CDR3 length: 15 residues. Trimming removed 3 bases from V and 3 bases from J; junction bases left unmatched: 4. The V gene's germline CDR1 is KGHSH and CDR2 LQKENI.